This T cell receptor beta chain emerged from a study of CD8 T cells in ankylosing spondylitis. Points from the study as a whole: Enrichment of disease-linked clones was reportedly significant in matched ankylosing spondylitis synovial fluid. Ankylosing spondylitis blood seemed to carry a telltale TCR beta motif made of fewer than ten highly homologous variants.

TCRdb analysed the 5' RACE reads with MiXCR anew, one entry per CDR3 protein. In the table there are fewer than 550,000 distinct CDR3 sequences, approximately 5% of which are singletons. Note on this clonotype: The target antigen is unknown.

CDR1 SGHDT and CDR2 YYEEEE come from the germline V gene. The CDR3 has 14 residues. Trimming stripped 4 bases from V and 0 bases from J, with 10 bases between. Sequenced: blood, either unsorted or a sorted T cell fraction (not recorded which). This receptor was obtained from a male donor with ankylosing spondylitis. V is TRBV5-6 and J is TRBJ1-1; D is unresolved. The DNA for the CDR3 is TGTGCCAGCAGCCAAACCACGGTGAACACTGAAGCTTTCTTT. This translates into CASSQTTVNTEAFF.